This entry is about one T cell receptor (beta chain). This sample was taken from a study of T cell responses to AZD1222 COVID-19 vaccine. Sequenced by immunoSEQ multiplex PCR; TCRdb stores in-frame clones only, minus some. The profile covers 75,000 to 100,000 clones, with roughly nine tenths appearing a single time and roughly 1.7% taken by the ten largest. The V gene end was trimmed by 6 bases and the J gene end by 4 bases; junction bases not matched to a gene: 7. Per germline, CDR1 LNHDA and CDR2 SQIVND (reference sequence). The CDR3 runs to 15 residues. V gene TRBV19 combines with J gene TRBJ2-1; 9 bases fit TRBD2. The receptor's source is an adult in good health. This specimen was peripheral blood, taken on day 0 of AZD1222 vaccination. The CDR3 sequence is CASSHSGGPYNEQFF. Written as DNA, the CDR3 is TGTGCCAGTAGCCATAGCGGGGGACCATACAATGAGCAGTTCTTC.